This TCR beta chain originates from a study of T cells in localized non-small cell lung cancer. The study's findings and limits: Clonality peaked in uninvolved adjacent lung rather than tumor. A median approximately 61 of the top 100 tumor clones appeared in adjacent lung.

Many counts were recorded for this clone. The antigen is undetermined. The method was immunoSEQ multiplex PCR; TCRdb's version includes in-frame clones alone and lacks a portion of them. The table lists more than 10,000 clones, roughly 27% of them singletons. Germline V lookup: CDR1 MGHRA, CDR2 YSYEKL. Germline trimming cut 3 bases from V and 5 bases from J; bases unmatched to any gene: 20. The CDR3 sequence is 20 residues long. This receptor was obtained from a female donor older than 55 with stage I lung adenocarcinoma. The rearrangement links TRBV4-1 to TRBJ2-1, with 9 bases aligning to TRBD2. The sample in question was lung tumor tissue, obtained before any cancer treatment. The CDR3 region has the DNA TGCGCCAGCAGCCAGGGCGTAGCGGGAGCCACCACGAACCTCAACAATGAGCAGTTCTTC. This gives the protein CASSQGVAGATTNLNNEQFF.